The rows below give T cell receptor beta chains drawn from one sample of a study of blood T cells in healthy people across ages. TCRdb processed the 5' RACE reads anew with MiXCR; each CDR3 protein has one entry. The data contain approximately 2,000,000 distinct CDR3 sequences, 35% to 50% of them singletons. The sequenced material came from blood. These receptor sequences come from a human donor in good health. Each CDR3 is given with its conserved first and last residue. D genes are given only for firm matches. Only some rows state a clone size, as once, few, many or a class for expanded clones.

clone_size j_call v_call d_call cdr3_nt cdr3_aa
few TRBJ1-2 TRBV6-1 - TGTGCCAGCAGTGAAATATATGGGGTCGGCTACACCTTC CASSEIYGVGYTF
- TRBJ2-5 TRBV12-3/TRBV12-4 - TGTGCCAGCAGTTTAAATTCCGGACAGCAAGAGACCCAGTACTTC CASSLNSGQQETQYF
few TRBJ1-4 TRBV5-1 - TGCGCCAGCAGCTTGTCCGATAGTAGGGAAAAACTGTTTTTT CASSLSDSREKLFF
- TRBJ2-7 TRBV20-1 - TGCAGTGCTAGTCGAGATACGGGACCGACCTCCTACGAGCAGTACTTC CSASRDTGPTSYEQYF
few TRBJ2-5 TRBV7-2 TRBD2 TGTGCCAGCAGCTCAGGACTAGCGGGGGGGCCGGAGACCCAGTACTTC CASSSGLAGGPETQYF
- TRBJ2-5 TRBV4-3 TRBD2 TGCGCCAGCAGCCAAGATCGGCTAGCGGGGGAGCCACAGTACTTC CASSQDRLAGEPQYF
few TRBJ2-5 TRBV6-5 - TGTGCCAGCAGTTATTTAGGAGCGGGAGAGACCCAGTACTTC CASSYLGAGETQYF
many TRBJ2-1 TRBV6-1 - TGTGCCAGCAGTGAAACGGGGGGCCAAAACAATGAGCAGTTCTTC CASSETGGQNNEQFF
- TRBJ2-1 TRBV28 - TGTGCCAGCACTTTTATGGGTCAGGGGCTCTACGATGAGCAGTTCTTC CASTFMGQGLYDEQFF
few TRBJ1-2 TRBV10-3 TRBD1 TGTGCCATCAGCGAGGGACAGGGCTATGGCTACACCTTC CAISEGQGYGYTF
- TRBJ1-1 TRBV4-1 - TGCGCCAGCAGCCGCTCGGGGACTAGAACTGAAGCTTTCTTT CASSRSGTRTEAFF
few TRBJ2-5 TRBV6-5 TRBD2 TGTGCCAGCAGTTACGGGACTAGCCAAGAGACCCAGTACTTC CASSYGTSQETQYF
few TRBJ2-4 TRBV11-1 TRBD2 TGTGCCAGCAGCTGGACTAGCGGAAACATTCAGTACTTC CASSWTSGNIQYF
few TRBJ2-3 TRBV4-1 - TGCGCCAGCAGCCAAGATCGGGGACTCGTCACAGATACGCAGTATTTT CASSQDRGLVTDTQYF
- TRBJ2-7 TRBV7-2 TRBD1 TGTGCCAGCAGCTCCGGGACAGGGGGCAGCGAGCAGTACTTC CASSSGTGGSEQYF
- TRBJ1-1 TRBV13 TRBD1 TGTGCCAGCAGAGCACAGGGACAGCAAGCTTTCTTT CASRAQGQQAFF
many TRBJ2-7 TRBV7-8 TRBD1 TGTGCCAGCAGCTTAGCGGGACAGGGGCCCCACGAGCAGTACTTC CASSLAGQGPHEQYF
many TRBJ2-7 TRBV30 TRBD1 TGTGCCTGGAGGGGGACAGGGTCGGCCTACGAGCAGTACTTC CAWRGTGSAYEQYF
few TRBJ1-2 TRBV7-2 - TGTGCCAGCAGCTTAGCAGAGGGGACGTTTAACTATGGCTACACCTTC CASSLAEGTFNYGYTF
- TRBJ1-4 TRBV4-1 TRBD1 TGCGCCAGCAGACGTACAGGGGATGGCGGTGAAAAACTGTTTTTT CASRRTGDGGEKLFF
- TRBJ2-5 TRBV6-1 - TGTGCCAGCAGTGAATTCGGGGTTGAAGAGACCCAGTACTTC CASSEFGVEETQYF
once TRBJ2-5 TRBV6-1 TRBD2 TGTGCCAGCAGTGAAGGTAGCGGGGGGGCTGAGACCCAGTACTTC CASSEGSGGAETQYF
- TRBJ2-3 TRBV29-1 TRBD1 TGCAGCGTCGCTCGACAGGGGGCTAGCACAGATACGCAGTATTTT CSVARQGASTDTQYF
- TRBJ1-1 TRBV20-1 - TGCAGTACGGCGGGACACCTGTACACTGAAGCTTTCTTT CSTAGHLYTEAFF
- TRBJ2-7 TRBV6-5 - TGTGCCAGCAGTTCCGTGGGTACAGGACTCTTTACCTACGAGCAGTACTTC CASSSVGTGLFTYEQYF
- TRBJ2-3 TRBV29-1 - TGCAGCGTTATGAGTACCGGTGAGGGCGGGATACTCACAGATACGCAGTATTTT CSVMSTGEGGILTDTQYF
- TRBJ2-7 TRBV20-1 - TGCAGTGCTAGCTCTTCGGGCTCCTACGAGCAGTACTTC CSASSSGSYEQYF
few TRBJ2-1 TRBV15 - TGTGCCACCAGCAGAGATGTTCGCCCCGGAGAGCAGTTCTTC CATSRDVRPGEQFF
few TRBJ2-5 TRBV10-3 TRBD1 TGTGCCATCAGTGCTCCAGGGGGTAGCCAAGAGACCCAGTACTTC CAISAPGGSQETQYF
few TRBJ1-5 TRBV30 - TGTGCCTGGAGCCACAGGGCCGATCAGCCCCAGCATTTT CAWSHRADQPQHF
- TRBJ1-2 TRBV7-8 TRBD1 TGTGCCAGCAGCTTAGCTCCGGGACAGGCCTATGGCTACACCTTC CASSLAPGQAYGYTF
few TRBJ2-1 TRBV7-9 - TGTGCCAGCAGCAATATCCCAGGGGGGTGGGCCTACAATGAGCAGTTCTTC CASSNIPGGWAYNEQFF
- TRBJ2-1 TRBV4-3 - TGCGCCAGCAGCCAAGAACAGATGGAGACAGTCTACAATGAGCAGTTCTTC CASSQEQMETVYNEQFF
- TRBJ1-2 TRBV2 - TGTGCCAGCAAGAGGGGTGACTATGGCTACACCTTC CASKRGDYGYTF
- TRBJ2-7 TRBV4-1 - TGCGCCAGCAGCCAGACCGGGACGGCGTCCGAGCAGTACTTC CASSQTGTASEQYF
few TRBJ1-2 TRBV5-6 TRBD1 TGTGCCAGCAGCACGAGGGACAGGTATAATGGCTACACCTTC CASSTRDRYNGYTF
few TRBJ1-6 TRBV4-3 - TGCGCCAGCAGCCAAGATCATCGAGGACTAGGTTATTCACCCCTCCACTTT CASSQDHRGLGYSPLHF
few TRBJ2-4 TRBV29-1 TRBD2 TGCAGCGTCAAAAGAAGGGGAGGGGAAAACATTCAGTACTTC CSVKRRGGENIQYF
many TRBJ1-5 TRBV29-1 - TGCAGCGTCGCTCAGGGAGGTAGCAATCAGCCCCAGCATTTT CSVAQGGSNQPQHF
- TRBJ2-3 TRBV9 - TGTGCCAGCAGCGTTGATGAGTTTGGGGATACGCAGTATTTT CASSVDEFGDTQYF
- TRBJ2-4 TRBV6-1 - TGTGCCAGCAGTGAAGCAATCCTAGCCAAAAACATTCAGTACTTC CASSEAILAKNIQYF
- TRBJ1-1 TRBV24-1 TRBD1 TGTGCCACCAGCAGGGGGGACAGCACTGAAGCTTTCTTT CATSRGDSTEAFF
- TRBJ1-2 TRBV2 TRBD1 TGTGCCATCGAAGGAGACAGGGCCTATGGCTACACCTTC CAIEGDRAYGYTF
few TRBJ1-2 TRBV27 TRBD1 TGTGCCAGCAGCGCTAGAAACAGGGGGAGCTATGGCTACACCTTC CASSARNRGSYGYTF
many TRBJ2-6 TRBV6-6 - TGTGCCAGCAGCACCTCAGGGGATGGGGCCAACGTCCTGACTTTC CASSTSGDGANVLTF
few TRBJ2-7 TRBV20-1 - TGCAGTGCTAGGTGGGAGCGGTCTGTAGCCTACGAGCAGTACTTC CSARWERSVAYEQYF
- TRBJ2-4 TRBV9 - TGTGCCAGCAGCGTACTCCCTGGTAAAAACATTCAGTACTTC CASSVLPGKNIQYF
- TRBJ1-1 TRBV5-1 - TGCGCCAGCAGCCAAGCGAACGGAAGGAACACTGAAGCTTTCTTT CASSQANGRNTEAFF
few TRBJ2-1 TRBV2 - TGTGCCAGCAGAAGAAACAGTGACGAGCAGTTCTTC CASRRNSDEQFF
- TRBJ1-1 TRBV20-1 - TGCAGTGCTAGCAGAACCTTGAACACTGAAGCTTTCTTT CSASRTLNTEAFF
- TRBJ1-1 TRBV5-1 - TGCGCCAGCAGCCCGTTAGACAGTCGGAACACTGAAGCTTTCTTT CASSPLDSRNTEAFF
- TRBJ1-1 TRBV14 - TGTGCCAGCAGCCAAGGGACCTCGACTGAAGCTTTCTTT CASSQGTSTEAFF
few TRBJ2-2 TRBV6-5 - TGTGCCAGCAGAAAGACAGATGTCGACACCGGGGAGCTGTTTTTT CASRKTDVDTGELFF
- TRBJ2-3 TRBV5-1 TRBD2 TGCGCCAGCCATCTTAGAGCGGGGGCTTCAGATACGCAGTATTTT CASHLRAGASDTQYF